Detailed here is one T cell receptor beta chain. Its antigen is unidentified. This record comes from a study of cytomegalovirus exposure and HLA in healthy donors. Notes on the study in general: The tendency of first-cohort TCR clusters to co-occur in the 120 or so validation repertoires emerged from a later analysis. Specific recognition of CMV antigens was confirmed in vitro for a few chains (all CMV-associated). Cytomegalovirus association was assigned to approximately 180 TCR beta chains.

Trimming stripped 4 bases from V and 7 bases from J, with 10 bases between. The CDR3 sequence is 13 residues long. CDR1 MNHEY and CDR2 SMNVEV come from the germline V gene (reference sequence). Assay used: immunoSEQ multiplex PCR; TCRdb lists only in-frame clones, some missing. The data show 130,000 to 150,000 clones, 85% to 90% seen once. The sample consisted of PBMCs. The genes are TRBV27 and TRBJ1-4; D unresolved. The receptor comes from a young woman in good health and CMV-seropositive. This chain's CDR3 is CASSWALGEKLFF. CDR3 sequence (DNA): TGTGCCAGCAGTTGGGCCTTGGGTGAAAAACTGTTTTTT.